The sequence of this T cell receptor beta chain was determined in a study of blood T cell repertoires in COVID-19. Study-wide context: Acute and convalescent COVID-19 samples came from the United States, Italy and Spain. The analysed material was cDNA or gDNA that came from T cells, B-cell-depleted T cells, or PBMCs.

V was pared by 0 bases and J by 2 bases, with 10 bases between. CDR1 is SGHAT, CDR2 FQNNGV, per germline. The CDR3 extends over 15 amino acids. Data came from immunoSEQ multiplex PCR; TCRdb stores just in-frame clones and leaves some out. The sample consists of more than 350,000 clones, roughly 88% of them appearing once. Residents of 24 US areas, aged about 18 to 95 years, made up the participants. Self-reported history from a screening survey and questionnaire set each donor's cohort. Sequenced material: PBMCs or T cells enriched from blood (not recorded which). J is TRBJ2-5 and V is TRBV11-2; possible D gene TRBD2, 6 bases. This TCR came from a woman aged 18-29 years who had been exposed to COVID-19. Here the CDR3 DNA reads TGTGCCAGCAGCTTAGATCCGGGGGAACAAGAGACCCAGTACTTC. Translating gives CASSLDPGEQETQYF.